This T cell receptor (beta chain) originates from a study of regulatory T cells in long-lasting Graves disease. Germline V CDR1 and CDR2: MDHEN, SYDVKM. The CDR3 length is 14 residues. Trimming at V came to 6 bases and at J to 0 bases, leaving 4 bases not matched to a gene. Concerning this clonotype: Its antigen is unidentified.

From RNA extracted from PBMCs, the TCR library was made. TCRdb passed the reads through MiXCR, listing each CDR3 protein once. The table shows some 1,200 distinct CDR3 sequences, with roughly 56% occurring only once. Overall study results and limits: Repertoires from persistent disease leaned toward TRBV28, TRBJ1-2 and TRBJ2-5.

The V gene is TRBV28, the J gene TRBJ1-1; 7 nucleotides line up with TRBD1. This material consisted of peripheral blood mononuclear cells (PBMCs), taken with antithyroid drug treatment, in newly diagnosed or persistent Graves disease (not recorded which). This receptor was taken from a female donor with Graves disease. In DNA, the CDR3 is TGTGCCAGCAGGGAGGACAGGATGAACACTGAAGCTTTCTTT. Its protein is CASREDRMNTEAFF. The whole variable domain, remainder taken from reference TRBV28 and TRBJ1-1, is DVKVTQSSRYLVKRTGEKVFLECVQDMDHENMFWYRQDPGLGLRLIYFSYDVKMKEKGDIPEGYSVSREKKERFSLILESASTNQTSMYLCASREDRMNTEAFFGQGTRLTVV.